Reported below is one T cell receptor (beta chain). This entry is derived from a study of T cell changes during pregnancy in multiple sclerosis. This CDR3 comprises 15 residues. Trimming took off 3 bases at V and 0 bases at J, with 8 bases between the two ends. CDR1 and CDR2 from the germline V gene are SEHNR and FQNEAQ (reference sequence). Sequenced by immunoSEQ multiplex PCR; TCRdb stores in-frame clones only, minus some. The top ten hold 1.5% of the sample, which has 75,000 to 95,000 clones, 92% seen once. Sequenced material: peripheral blood, taken in the first trimester of pregnancy. V is TRBV7-9 and J is TRBJ2-2; no reliable D call. This TCR was recovered from a female donor with multiple sclerosis, enrolled in a pregnancy study. CDR3 bases: TGTGCCAGCAGCTTGCAGCGACCGAACACCGGGGAGCTGTTTTTT. The encoded protein is CASSLQRPNTGELFF.